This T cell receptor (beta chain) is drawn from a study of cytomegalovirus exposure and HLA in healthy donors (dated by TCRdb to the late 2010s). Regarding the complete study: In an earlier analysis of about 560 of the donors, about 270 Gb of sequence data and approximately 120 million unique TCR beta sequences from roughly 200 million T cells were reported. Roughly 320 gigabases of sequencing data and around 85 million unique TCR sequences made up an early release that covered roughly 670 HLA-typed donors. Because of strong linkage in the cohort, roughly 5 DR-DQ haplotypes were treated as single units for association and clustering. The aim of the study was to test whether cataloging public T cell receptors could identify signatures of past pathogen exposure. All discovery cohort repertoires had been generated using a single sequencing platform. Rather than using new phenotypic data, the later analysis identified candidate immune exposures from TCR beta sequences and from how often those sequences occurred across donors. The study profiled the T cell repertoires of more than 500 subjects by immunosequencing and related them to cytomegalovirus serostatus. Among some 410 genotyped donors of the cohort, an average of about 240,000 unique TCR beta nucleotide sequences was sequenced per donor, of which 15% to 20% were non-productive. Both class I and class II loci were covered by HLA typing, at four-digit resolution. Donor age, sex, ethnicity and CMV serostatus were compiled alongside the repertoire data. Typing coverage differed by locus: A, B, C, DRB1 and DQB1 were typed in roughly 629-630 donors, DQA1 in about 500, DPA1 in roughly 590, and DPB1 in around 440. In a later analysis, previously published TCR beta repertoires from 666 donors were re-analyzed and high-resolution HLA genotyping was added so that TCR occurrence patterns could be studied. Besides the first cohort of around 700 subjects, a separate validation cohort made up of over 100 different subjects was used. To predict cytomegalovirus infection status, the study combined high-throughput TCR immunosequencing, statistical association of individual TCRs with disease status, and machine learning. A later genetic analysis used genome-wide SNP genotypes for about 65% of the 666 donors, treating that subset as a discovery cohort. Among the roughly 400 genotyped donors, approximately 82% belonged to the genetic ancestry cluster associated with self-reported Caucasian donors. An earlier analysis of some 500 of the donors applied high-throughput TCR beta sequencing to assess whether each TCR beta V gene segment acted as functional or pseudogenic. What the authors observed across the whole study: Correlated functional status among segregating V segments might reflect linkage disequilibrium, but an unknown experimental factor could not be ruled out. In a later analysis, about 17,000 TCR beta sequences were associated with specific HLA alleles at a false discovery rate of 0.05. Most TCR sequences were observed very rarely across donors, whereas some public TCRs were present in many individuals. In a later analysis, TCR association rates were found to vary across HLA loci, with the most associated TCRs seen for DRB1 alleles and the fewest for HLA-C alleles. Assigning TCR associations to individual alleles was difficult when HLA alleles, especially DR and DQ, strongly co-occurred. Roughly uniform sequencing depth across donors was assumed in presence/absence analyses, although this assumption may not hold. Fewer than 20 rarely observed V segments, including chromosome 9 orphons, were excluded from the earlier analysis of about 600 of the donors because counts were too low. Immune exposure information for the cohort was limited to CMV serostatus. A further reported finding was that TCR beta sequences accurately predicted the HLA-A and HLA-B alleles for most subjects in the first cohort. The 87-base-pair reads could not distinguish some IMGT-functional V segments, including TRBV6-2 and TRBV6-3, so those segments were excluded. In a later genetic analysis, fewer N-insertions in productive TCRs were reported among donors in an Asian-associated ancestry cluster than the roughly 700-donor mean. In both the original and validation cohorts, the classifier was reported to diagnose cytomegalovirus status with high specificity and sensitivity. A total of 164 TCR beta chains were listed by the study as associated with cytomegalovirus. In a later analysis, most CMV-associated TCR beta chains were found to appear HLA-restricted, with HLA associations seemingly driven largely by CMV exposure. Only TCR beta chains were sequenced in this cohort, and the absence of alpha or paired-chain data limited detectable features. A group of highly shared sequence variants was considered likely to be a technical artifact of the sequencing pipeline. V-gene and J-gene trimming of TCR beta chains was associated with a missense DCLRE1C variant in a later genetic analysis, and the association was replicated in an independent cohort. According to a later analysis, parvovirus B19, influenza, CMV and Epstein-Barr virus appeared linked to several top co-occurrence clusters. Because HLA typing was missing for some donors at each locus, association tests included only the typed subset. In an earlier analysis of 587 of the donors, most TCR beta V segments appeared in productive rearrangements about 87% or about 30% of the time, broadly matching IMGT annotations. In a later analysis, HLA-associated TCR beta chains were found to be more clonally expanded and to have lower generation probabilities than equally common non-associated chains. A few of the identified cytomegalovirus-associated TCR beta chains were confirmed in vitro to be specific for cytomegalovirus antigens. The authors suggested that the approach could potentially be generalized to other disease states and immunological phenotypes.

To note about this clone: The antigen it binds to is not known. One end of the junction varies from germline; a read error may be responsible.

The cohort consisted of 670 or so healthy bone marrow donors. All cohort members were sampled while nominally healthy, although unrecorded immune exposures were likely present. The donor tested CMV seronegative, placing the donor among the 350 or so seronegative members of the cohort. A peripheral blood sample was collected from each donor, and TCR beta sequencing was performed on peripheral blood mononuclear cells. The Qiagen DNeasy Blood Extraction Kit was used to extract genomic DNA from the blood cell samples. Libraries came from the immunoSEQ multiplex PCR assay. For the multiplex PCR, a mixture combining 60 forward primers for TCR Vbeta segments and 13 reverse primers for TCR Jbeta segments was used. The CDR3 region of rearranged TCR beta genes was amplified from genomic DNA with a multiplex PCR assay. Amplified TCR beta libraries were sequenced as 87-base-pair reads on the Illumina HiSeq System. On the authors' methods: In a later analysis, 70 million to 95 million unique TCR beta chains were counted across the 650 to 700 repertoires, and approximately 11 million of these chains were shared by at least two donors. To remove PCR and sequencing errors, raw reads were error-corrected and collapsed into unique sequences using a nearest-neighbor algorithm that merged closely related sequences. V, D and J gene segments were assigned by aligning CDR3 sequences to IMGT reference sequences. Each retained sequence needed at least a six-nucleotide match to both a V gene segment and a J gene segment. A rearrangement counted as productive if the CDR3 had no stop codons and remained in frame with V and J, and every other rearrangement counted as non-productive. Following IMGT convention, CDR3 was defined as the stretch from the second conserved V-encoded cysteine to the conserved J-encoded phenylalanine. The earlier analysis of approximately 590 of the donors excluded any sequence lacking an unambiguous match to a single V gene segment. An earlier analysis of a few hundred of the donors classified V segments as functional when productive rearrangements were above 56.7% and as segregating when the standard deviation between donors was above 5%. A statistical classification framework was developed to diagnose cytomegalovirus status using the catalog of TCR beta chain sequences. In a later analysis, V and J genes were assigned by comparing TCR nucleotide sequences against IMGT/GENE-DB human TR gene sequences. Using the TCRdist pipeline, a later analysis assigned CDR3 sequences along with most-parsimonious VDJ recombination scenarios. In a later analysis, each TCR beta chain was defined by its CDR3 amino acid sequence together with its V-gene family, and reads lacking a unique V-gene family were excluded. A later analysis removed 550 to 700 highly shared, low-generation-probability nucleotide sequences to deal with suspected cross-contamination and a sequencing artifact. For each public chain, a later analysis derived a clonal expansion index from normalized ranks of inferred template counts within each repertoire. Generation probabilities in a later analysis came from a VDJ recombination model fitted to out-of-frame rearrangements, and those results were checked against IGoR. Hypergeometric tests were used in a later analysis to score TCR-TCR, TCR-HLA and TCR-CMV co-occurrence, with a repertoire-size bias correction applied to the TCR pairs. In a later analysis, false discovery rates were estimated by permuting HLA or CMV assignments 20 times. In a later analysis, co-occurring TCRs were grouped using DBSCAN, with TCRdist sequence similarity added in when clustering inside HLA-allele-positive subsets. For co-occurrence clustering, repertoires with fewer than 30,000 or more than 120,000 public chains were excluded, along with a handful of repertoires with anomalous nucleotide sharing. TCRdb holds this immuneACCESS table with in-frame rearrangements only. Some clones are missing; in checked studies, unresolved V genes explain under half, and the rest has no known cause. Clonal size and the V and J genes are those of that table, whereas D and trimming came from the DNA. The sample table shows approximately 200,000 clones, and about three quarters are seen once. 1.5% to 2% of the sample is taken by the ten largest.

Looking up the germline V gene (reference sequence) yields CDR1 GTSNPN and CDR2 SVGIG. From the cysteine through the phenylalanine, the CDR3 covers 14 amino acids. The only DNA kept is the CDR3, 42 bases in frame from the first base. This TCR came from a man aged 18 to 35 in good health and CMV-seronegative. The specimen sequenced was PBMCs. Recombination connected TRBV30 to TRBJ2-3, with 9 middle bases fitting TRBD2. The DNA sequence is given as TGTGCCTGGCAGCGGGGGGCCAGCACAGATGCGCAGTATTTT. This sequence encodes CAWQRGASTDAQYF.